The 11 T cell receptor beta chains reported below all come from one sample, sequenced in a study of regulatory T cells in long-lasting Graves disease. Library construction for TCR beta used iRepertoire HTBI primers and Arm-PCR of CDR3 regions. TCRdb recomputed calls from the multiplex PCR reads with MiXCR, one row per CDR3 protein. The sample holds hundreds of thousands of distinct CDR3 sequences, about 30% seen once. Time point denoted: persistent/refractory GD, antithyroid drugs over 5 years with positive TRAb. PBMC RNA was the source of the TCR library. The input for sequencing was peripheral blood mononuclear cells (PBMCs), taken when the disease was refractory, from a patient treated with antithyroid drugs. The receptors here all came from a female donor with Graves disease.

This chain uses TRBV7-9 with TRBJ2-1; TRBD2 aligns across 8 bases. With 5 bases clipped from V and 6 bases from J, the junction kept 9 bases outside the gene matches. The germline gives CDR1 SEHNR, CDR2 FQNEAQ (reference sequence). The CDR3 runs 15 residues. The CDR3 loop reads CASSAGLGVLNEQFF. CDR3 coding DNA: TGTGCCAGCAGCGCGGGACTAGGCGTCCTCAATGAGCAGTTCTTC.

V is TRBV2 and J is TRBJ1-2; D gene unclear. There are 14 residues in the CDR3. CDR1 and CDR2 from the germline V gene are SNHLY and FYNNEI. V lost 5 bases and J 4 bases, leaving 14 bases between the germline ends. CDR3 DNA sequence: TGTGCCAGCAGTTCTCAAGTGGGCGGCTATGGCTACACCTTC. Its protein is CASSSQVGGYGYTF.

This clonotype appeared many times. The J gene is TRBJ2-7, the V gene TRBV28; D remains unclear. Germline V gene data show CDR1 as MDHEN and CDR2 as SYDVKM. V was cut by 5 bases and J by 7 bases, with 9 bases left in between. This CDR3 is built from 11 residues. The CDR3 DNA follows: TGTGCCAGCAGTAAGCAGATGGAGCAGTACTTC. Translated: CASSKQMEQYF. The entire variable domain, with the rest obtained from reference TRBV28 and TRBJ2-7, is as follows: DVKVTQSSRYLVKRTGEKVFLECVQDMDHENMFWYRQDPGLGLRLIYFSYDVKMKEKGDIPEGYSVSREKKERFSLILESASTNQTSMYLCASSKQMEQYFGPGTRLTVT.

The chain has TRBV7-3 and TRBJ1-2; D is perhaps TRBD1 (6 bases). The CDR3 is made up of 16 amino acids. Germline CDR1 and CDR2: SGHTA and FQGTGA. Trimming pared 5 bases from V and 4 bases from J, leaving 20 bases between. The chain's CDR3 is CASSPSSDRGFYGYTF. CDR3 DNA: TGTGCCAGCAGCCCCTCATCGGACAGAGGATTCTATGGCTACACCTTC.

This clonotype was picked up a small number of times. V gene TRBV6-1 combines with J gene TRBJ1-2; D uncertain. The CDR3 extends over 16 amino acids. Germline assignment: CDR1 MNHNS and CDR2 SASEGT. Trimming took 1 base from V and 3 from J, leaving 15 bases between them. The CDR3 loop reads CASSEEWSAKYYGYTF. The CDR3 region has the DNA TGTGCCAGCAGTGAAGAGTGGTCCGCGAAATACTATGGCTACACCTTC.

This clonotype has only a few counts. The chain couples TRBV12-3 or TRBV12-4 to TRBJ1-6; no clear D gene. The CDR3 sequence is 15 residues long. Trimming left V 3 bases short and J 4 bases short, with 10 bases between. The CDR3: CASSFPYGYNSPLHF. CDR3 in DNA: TGTGCCAGCAGTTTCCCATACGGGTATAATTCACCCCTCCACTTT.

The chain recombines TRBV13 with TRBJ1-6, with D possibly being TRBD1 (5 bases). V lost 5 bases and J 8 bases, leaving 13 bases between the germline ends. Germline assignment: CDR1 PRHDT and CDR2 FYEKMQ (reference sequence). The CDR3 has 14 amino acids. For the CDR3, the DNA is TGTGCCAGCAGCCCCGGGGGAGGTGATTCACCCCTCCACTTT. It is translated as CASSPGGGDSPLHF.

Many counts were recorded for this clonotype. V usage is TRBV12-3 or TRBV12-4 and J usage is TRBJ1-2; a possible D gene is TRBD1 (5 bases). The CDR3 spans 14 residues. The V gene lost 7 bases and the J gene lost 7 bases, with 19 bases spanning the gap. CDR3 protein: CASTFDMRGSGYTF. In DNA form, the CDR3 reads TGTGCCAGCACCTTCGACATGAGGGGTAGTGGCTACACCTTC.

The chain combines TRBV7-9 with TRBJ1-2, with D perhaps matching TRBD1 (6 bases). This CDR3 contains 13 residues. The germline gives CDR1 SEHNR, CDR2 FQNEAQ (reference sequence). The V end was cut by 5 bases, the J end by 4 bases, with 11 bases between. CDR3 residues: CASSRTGFYGYTF. CDR3 bases: TGTGCCAGCAGCAGAACAGGGTTCTATGGCTACACCTTC.

This clonotype occurred a few times. The chain recombines TRBV19 with TRBJ2-7, with D possibly being TRBD1 (6 bases). The V end was cut by 7 bases, the J end by 4 bases, with 17 bases between. This CDR3 comprises 14 residues. Germline-derived CDR1 and CDR2 are LNHDA and SQIVND (reference sequence). The chain's CDR3 is CASTQGRGSYEQYF. The CDR3 DNA is TGTGCCAGTACCCAAGGCAGGGGATCGTACGAGCAGTACTTC.

The chain couples TRBV6-9 to TRBJ2-2, with 11 bases matching TRBD1. CDR1 is MNHGY, CDR2 SVAAGI, per germline. V lost 3 bases to trimming and J lost 7 bases; unmatched junction nucleotides: 4. The CDR3 sequence is 15 residues long. The CDR3 spells CASSYGQGAVGELFF. The CDR3 DNA is TGTGCCAGCAGTTACGGACAGGGGGCCGTCGGGGAGCTGTTTTTT.